The 16 T cell receptor beta chains given below trace back to one sample, sequenced in a study of human T cells and chemical hapten exposure listed by TCRdb under 2021. The sample's time point, from its label and the paper: patch test 2, 6 weeks after DPC sensitization. The treatment or condition label on this specimen signifies: therapeutic diphenylcyclopropenone sensitization with weekly scalp DPC. Library method: RACE. Data came from a NextSeq 500. TCRdb took the public reads, trimmed them with fastp at Q25, ran MiXCR for clone calling and kept in-frame beta chains. Each CDR3 protein appears once, grouped with its most common genes and DNA. This sample gives about 84,000 distinct CDR3 sequences in total; over 9.5% of them show up just once. 5% of the sample is taken by the ten largest. Sequences were derived from whole blood, sampled in connection with sensitization to the hapten diphenylcyclopropenone (DPC). The receptor set was obtained from a woman aged 45-60 years with alopecia areata. Some clones in this sample may be carry-over from other donors' samples.

This clonotype was detected a few times. The chain joins TRBV28 to TRBJ1-1; the D is unclear. Germline assignment: CDR1 MDHEN and CDR2 SYDVKM. This CDR3 has 12 amino acids. V lost 10 bases to trimming and J lost 2 bases, with 11 bases between them. DNA for the CDR3: TGTGCCACCCTAAGGGATAACACTGAAGCTTTCTTT. It codes for CATLRDNTEAFF.

This clonotype was recorded many times. V is TRBV6-6 and J is TRBJ1-4; maybe TRBD1 (6 bases). Germline V gene sequence: CDR1 MNHNY, CDR2 SVGAGI (reference sequence). This CDR3 has 15 residues. Between the trimmed V and J ends, which lost 5 bases and 5 bases, there was a span of 15 bases. CDR3 nucleotides: TGTGCCAGCAGTCCAATGACAGGTGCGAATGAAAAACTGTTTTTT. It translates to CASSPMTGANEKLFF.

J is TRBJ2-7 and V is TRBV5-1, with D unclear. CDR1 SGHRS and CDR2 YFSETQ come from the germline V gene. CDR3 length: 13 residues. Trimming removed 0 bases from V and 3 bases from J, with 7 bases in between. CDR3 bases: TGCGCCAGCAGCTTGGTGATCGACTACGAGCAGTACTTC. This encodes CASSLVIDYEQYF. Combining the CDR3 with reference TRBV5-1 and TRBJ2-7 gives the whole variable domain KAGVTQTPRYLIKTRGQQVTLSCSPISGHRSVSWYQQTPGQGLQFLFEYFSETQRNKGNFPGRFSGRQFSNSRSEMNVSTLELGDSALYLCASSLVIDYEQYFGPGTRLTVT.

This clonotype appeared a few times. The chain carries TRBV7-2 and TRBJ2-2; D may be TRBD1 (6 bases). Between the trimmed V and J ends, which lost 6 bases and 6 bases, there was a span of 17 bases. The CDR3 length is 15 residues. Per the germline V gene, CDR1 is SGHTA and CDR2 is FQGNSA. The CDR3 region is CASRPTWGRAGELFF. In DNA, the CDR3 is TGTGCCAGCAGACCGACGTGGGGGCGCGCCGGGGAGCTGTTTTTT. Full variable domain (rest looked up from reference TRBV7-2 and TRBJ2-2): GAGVSQSPSNKVTEKGKDVELRCDPISGHTALYWYRQSLGQGLEFLIYFQGNSAPDKSGLPSDRFSAERTGGSVSTLTIQRTQQEDSAVYLCASRPTWGRAGELFFGEGSRLTVL.

V is TRBV6-5 and J is TRBJ2-5; D is ambiguous. V lost 0 bases and J lost 2, with 10 bases in between. Per the germline V gene, CDR1 is MNHEY and CDR2 is SVGAGI. The CDR3 contains 15 residues. The CDR3 DNA reads as TGTGCCAGCAGTTACTCGACTCGCGGTCAAGAGACCCAGTACTTC. It specifies CASSYSTRGQETQYF.

This clonotype was counted ten times or more. The chain employs TRBV9 and TRBJ2-2; 7 positions agree with TRBD2. The CDR3 has 15 amino acids. Germline-derived CDR1 and CDR2 are SGDLS and YYNGEE. With 5 bases clipped from V and 6 bases from J, the junction kept 10 bases outside the gene matches. Here the CDR3 DNA reads TGTGCCAGCAGGCCCTCCGCGGGAGAAGCCGGGGAGCTGTTTTTT. The encoded protein is CASRPSAGEAGELFF. The full variable domain, in which reference TRBV9 and TRBJ2-2 provide the parts outside the CDR3, is DSGVTQTPKHLITATGQRVTLRCSPRSGDLSVYWYQQSLDQGLQFLIQYYNGEERAKGNILERFSAQQFPDLHSELNLSSLELGDSALYFCASRPSAGEAGELFFGEGSRLTVL.

There are many counts of this clonotype. The rearrangement joins TRBV7-9 to TRBJ2-7; D remains unclear. In germline, CDR1 is SEHNR, CDR2 FQNEAQ (reference sequence). The CDR3 totals 14 residues. V was cut by 3 bases and J by 3 bases, with 12 bases left in between. CDR3 coding DNA: TGTGCCAGCAGCTTGACCGGAGCCGTCTACGAGCAGTACTTC. Amino acid sequence: CASSLTGAVYEQYF.

This clonotype was recorded a few times. The chain carries TRBV12-3 or TRBV12-4 and TRBJ2-7; 8 bases map to TRBD1. The CDR3 runs to 15 residues. With V trimmed by 6 bases and J by 0 bases, 7 bases remained unmatched. The CDR3 region has the DNA TGTGCCAGCAGCCCGGGACAGGACCTCTCCTACGAGCAGTACTTC. Translated: CASSPGQDLSYEQYF.

This clonotype came up a few times. The gene calls are TRBV15 and TRBJ1-5; D is undetermined. CDR1 is LNHNV, CDR2 YYDKDF, per germline (reference sequence). Trimming removed 1 base from V and 7 bases from J, with 11 bases in between. The CDR3 is made up of 14 amino acids. The CDR3 sequence is CATSRAVVRQPQHF. The CDR3 coding sequence is TGTGCCACCAGCAGAGCGGTAGTACGGCAGCCCCAGCATTTT.

This clonotype was seen at least ten times. V and J are TRBV29-1 and TRBJ2-7, with 8 bases fitting TRBD1. Germline CDR1 and CDR2: SQVTM and ANQGSEA. After removal of 0 bases from V and 8 bases from J, the junction contained 6 bases not matched to a gene. The CDR3 is 13 residues long. The CDR3 loop is CSVEDLTGVKQYF. Here the CDR3 DNA reads TGCAGCGTTGAAGACCTGACAGGGGTGAAGCAGTACTTC.

This clonotype appeared many times. V and J are TRBV2 and TRBJ1-6; D remains ambiguous. Trimming stripped 7 bases from V and 9 bases from J, with 13 bases between. The CDR3 consists of 13 residues. The germline CDR1 and CDR2 sequences are SNHLY and FYNNEI. CDR3 in amino acids: CASTQGFSSPLHF. CDR3 coding DNA: TGTGCCAGCACCCAAGGTTTTAGTTCACCCCTCCACTTT.

This clonotype appeared many times. V and J are TRBV23-1 and TRBJ2-2; possibly TRBD1 for D (6 bases). TRBV23-1 is labeled an ORF, and its function is uncertain. V was cut by 0 bases and J by 4 bases, with 12 bases left in between. CDR3 length equals 16 residues. CDR3 loop: CASSQSQGWSTGELFF. The CDR3, as DNA: TGCGCCAGCAGTCAATCGCAGGGGTGGAGCACCGGGGAGCTGTTTTTT.

This clonotype was recorded at least ten times. V usage is TRBV7-6 and J usage is TRBJ2-6; no firm D call. Trimming took off 0 bases at V and 7 bases at J, with 10 bases between the two ends. CDR1 and CDR2 (germline): SGHVS, FNYEAQ. This CDR3 has 15 amino acids. The CDR3 bases are TGTGCCAGCAGCTTAGCGCTGCAAGGTGCCAACGTCCTGACTTTC. It translates to CASSLALQGANVLTF.

V gene TRBV20-1 combines with J gene TRBJ1-4, with D perhaps matching TRBD1 (6 bases). This CDR3 has 14 amino acids. CDR1 is DFQATT and CDR2 is SNEGSKA in the germline V gene (reference sequence). Trimming shortened V by 1 base and J by 8 bases, and 14 bases separated the two germline ends. The CDR3 loop is CSARVGGGGEKLFF. The CDR3 coding sequence is TGCAGTGCTAGAGTCGGAGGGGGAGGAGAAAAACTGTTTTTT.

Many counts were recorded for this clonotype. V and J are TRBV7-9 and TRBJ2-1, with 9 bases identical to TRBD1. The length of the CDR3 is 14 residues. CDR1 and CDR2 from the germline V gene are SEHNR and FQNEAQ (reference sequence). J lost 8 bases, V lost 5 bases, and 7 bases had no gene match. CDR3 region: CASSLTRDRDEQFF. The CDR3 region has the DNA TGTGCCAGCAGCCTAACCAGGGACAGGGATGAGCAGTTCTTC.

This clonotype was recorded at least ten times. V gene TRBV29-1 combines with J gene TRBJ2-1; 12 nucleotides line up with TRBD2. Per the germline V gene, CDR1 is SQVTM and CDR2 is ANQGSEA. The CDR3 contains 13 residues. With V trimmed by 7 bases and J by 7 bases, 5 bases remained unmatched. The CDR3 reads CSGGLAGVNEQFF. The CDR3 nucleotides read TGCAGCGGGGGACTAGCGGGCGTTAATGAGCAGTTCTTC.